This is a list of T cell receptor beta chains from one sample in a study of T cells after yellow fever vaccination. TCRdb re-called the 5' RACE reads with MiXCR, one entry per CDR3 protein. The sample has 300,000 to 350,000 distinct CDR3 sequences; 3% to 4.5% are singletons. The material was PBMCs, obtained 5 days after the yellow fever booster vaccination. The receptors originated from a man aged 18 to 30 who received the YFV17D yellow fever vaccine. Both conserved end residues are part of each CDR3. D genes are given only for firm matches. Some rows have no size entry. The others give once, few or many, or a class for an expanded clone.

many	TRBV11-2	-	TRBJ2-5	CASSPRTEETQYF	TGTGCCAGCAGCCCCAGGACGGAAGAGACCCAGTACTTC
many	TRBV29-1	-	TRBJ2-1	CSVQGGSYNEQFF	TGCAGCGTTCAGGGGGGCTCCTACAATGAGCAGTTCTTC
-	TRBV9	-	TRBJ2-5	CASSVSPKETQYF	TGTGCCAGCAGCGTAAGTCCCAAAGAGACCCAGTACTTC
few	TRBV27	-	TRBJ2-4	CASSLSSRGSKNIQYF	TGTGCCAGCAGTTTATCCTCCAGGGGATCCAAAAACATTCAGTACTTC
few	TRBV6-1	-	TRBJ2-1	CASSESRYNEQFF	TGTGCCAGCAGTGAATCGAGGTACAATGAGCAGTTCTTC
-	TRBV3-1	-	TRBJ2-6	CASSQEGRATGANVLTF	TGTGCCAGCAGCCAAGAGGGCAGGGCAACTGGGGCCAACGTCCTGACTTTC
many	TRBV20-1	-	TRBJ1-3	CSASRRAPGNTIYF	TGCAGTGCTAGTCGCCGGGCTCCTGGAAACACCATATATTTT
many	TRBV5-1	-	TRBJ2-5	CASSWGTVSQETQYF	TGCGCCAGCAGCTGGGGAACAGTCTCCCAAGAGACCCAGTACTTC
many	TRBV3-1	-	TRBJ1-1	CASSPSRDLNTEAFF	TGTGCCAGCAGCCCGTCCCGGGACCTGAACACTGAAGCTTTCTTT
many	TRBV7-2	TRBD2	TRBJ2-7	CASSLGGGYPYEQYF	TGTGCCAGCAGCTTAGGCGGGGGATACCCCTACGAGCAGTACTTC
-	TRBV5-1	TRBD1	TRBJ2-3	CASSFGTGELDTQYF	TGCGCCAGCAGCTTCGGGACAGGGGAATTAGATACGCAGTATTTT
many	TRBV5-1	-	TRBJ2-2	CASSLLGQPNTGELFF	TGCGCCAGCAGCTTGCTCGGACAGCCGAACACCGGGGAGCTGTTTTTT
many	TRBV11-2	-	TRBJ2-2	CASSLLRGGGELFF	TGTGCCAGCAGCTTACTCCGGGGCGGCGGGGAGCTGTTTTTT
many	TRBV3-1	-	TRBJ2-5	CASSQGLQLENQETQYF	TGTGCCAGCAGCCAAGGGTTGCAGCTTGAGAACCAAGAGACCCAGTACTTC
many	TRBV3-1	TRBD2	TRBJ2-5	CASSQRAGGYQETQYF	TGTGCCAGCAGCCAAAGGGCGGGGGGCTACCAAGAGACCCAGTACTTC
many	TRBV20-1	-	TRBJ1-1	CSAYLNTEAFF	TGCAGTGCTTACCTGAACACTGAAGCTTTCTTT
few	TRBV4-1	-	TRBJ2-5	CASSQSGQKYQETQYF	TGCGCCAGCAGCCAATCCGGACAGAAGTACCAAGAGACCCAGTACTTC
few	TRBV7-2	-	TRBJ2-5	CASSLVGRVAETQYF	TGTGCCAGCAGCTTAGTCGGCAGGGTGGCTGAGACCCAGTACTTC
many	TRBV6-5	-	TRBJ2-1	CASSYSLWVNEQFF	TGTGCCAGCAGTTACTCTCTGTGGGTCAATGAGCAGTTCTTC
-	TRBV10-1	-	TRBJ2-7	CASSESPGYEQYF	TGCGCCAGCAGTGAGTCCCCAGGATACGAGCAGTACTTC
many	TRBV12-3/TRBV12-4	-	TRBJ1-1	CASSYRDGLKNTEAFF	TGTGCCAGCAGTTACCGGGACGGGTTGAAGAACACTGAAGCTTTCTTT
-	TRBV19	-	TRBJ2-3	CASSIDSSWSTDTQYF	TGTGCCAGTAGTATAGATTCCAGTTGGAGCACAGATACGCAGTATTTT
few	TRBV11-2	-	TRBJ1-3	CASSSPGRWGNTIYF	TGTGCCAGCAGCTCCCCCGGCCGCTGGGGAAACACCATATATTTT
-	TRBV18	-	TRBJ1-1	CASSPIPSRAEAFF	TGTGCCAGCTCACCAATTCCCTCTCGGGCTGAAGCTTTCTTT
many	TRBV7-6	-	TRBJ2-3	CASSISLRGTDTQYF	TGTGCCAGCAGCATTTCCCTCCGAGGGACAGATACGCAGTATTTT
few	TRBV4-3	TRBD1	TRBJ2-2	CASSRSTGVDTGELFF	TGCGCCAGCAGCCGTTCGACAGGGGTGGACACCGGGGAGCTGTTTTTT
few	TRBV19	TRBD2	TRBJ2-2	CASISGGPGTGELFF	TGTGCCAGTATAAGCGGGGGGCCTGGGACCGGGGAGCTGTTTTTT
-	TRBV5-1	-	TRBJ1-4	CASSLVVRGGPNEKLFF	TGCGCCAGCAGCTTGGTAGTCCGTGGAGGGCCTAATGAAAAACTGTTTTTT
-	TRBV28	-	TRBJ1-2	CASSLRSSGYTF	TGTGCCAGCAGTTTACGGTCCTCTGGCTACACCTTC
many	TRBV10-2	-	TRBJ1-5	CASSRYDAVANQPQHF	TGCGCCAGCAGTAGATACGACGCAGTAGCCAATCAGCCCCAGCATTTT
many	TRBV7-2	TRBD1	TRBJ2-1	CASRSTGQPYNEQFF	TGTGCCAGCAGGTCCACGGGACAGCCCTACAATGAGCAGTTCTTC
many	TRBV7-2	-	TRBJ1-5	CASTPGANQPQHF	TGTGCCAGCACCCCGGGGGCAAATCAGCCCCAGCATTTT
few	TRBV29-1	-	TRBJ2-5	CSVVNRFGETQYF	TGCAGCGTTGTCAACAGGTTTGGAGAGACCCAGTACTTC
many	TRBV15	-	TRBJ1-2	CATSRDPAGDGYTF	TGTGCCACCAGCAGAGATCCGGCGGGAGATGGCTACACCTTC
few	TRBV2	-	TRBJ2-3	CASSEAAIKDSTDTQYF	TGTGCCAGCAGTGAAGCAGCGATTAAGGACAGCACAGATACGCAGTATTTT
-	TRBV7-8	-	TRBJ2-7	CASSFRTANYEQYF	TGTGCCAGCAGCTTCCGGACAGCTAACTACGAGCAGTACTTC
many	TRBV20-1	-	TRBJ2-6	CSARGDSGANVLTF	TGCAGTGCTAGAGGGGACTCTGGGGCCAACGTCCTGACTTTC
-	TRBV3-1	TRBD2	TRBJ2-5	CASSQDLAGGVGQETQYF	TGTGCCAGCAGCCAAGATTTAGCCGGGGGGGTTGGCCAAGAGACCCAGTACTTC
-	TRBV20-1	-	TRBJ1-2	CSAGPDRNYGYTF	TGCAGTGCTGGCCCGGACAGAAACTATGGCTACACCTTC
few	TRBV4-1	-	TRBJ2-7	CASSQDVWVVGHEQYF	TGCGCCAGCAGCCAAGACGTGTGGGTTGTAGGCCACGAGCAGTACTTC
-	TRBV12-3/TRBV12-4	TRBD1	TRBJ2-3	CASRSPGQGAGDTQYF	TGTGCCAGCAGGTCTCCGGGACAGGGGGCCGGAGATACGCAGTATTTT
-	TRBV9	-	TRBJ2-7	CASSGGPTYEQYF	TGTGCCAGCAGCGGGGGCCCTACCTACGAGCAGTACTTC
-	TRBV5-1	-	TRBJ2-2	CASRSVLGNGAGELFF	TGCGCCAGCAGGTCGGTGTTGGGGAACGGCGCCGGGGAGCTGTTTTTT
-	TRBV12-3/TRBV12-4	-	TRBJ1-1	CASSSPGMNTEAFF	TGTGCCAGCAGCTCCCCGGGGATGAACACTGAAGCTTTCTTT
few	TRBV29-1	-	TRBJ1-5	CSVEEGTGLGQPQHF	TGCAGCGTTGAAGAAGGTACAGGCTTGGGTCAGCCCCAGCATTTT
-	TRBV7-2	TRBD1	TRBJ1-6	CASSTPGQSSYNSPLHF	TGTGCCAGCAGCACTCCGGGACAGAGCTCCTATAATTCACCCCTCCACTTT
few	TRBV10-3	-	TRBJ2-1	CAITDSNNEQFF	TGTGCCATCACGGACAGCAACAATGAGCAGTTCTTC
few	TRBV3-1	TRBD2	TRBJ2-1	CASSWTSGSYNEQFF	TGTGCCAGCAGCTGGACTAGCGGCTCCTACAATGAGCAGTTCTTC
few	TRBV4-2	-	TRBJ2-3	CASSQDQVGRWTQYF	TGTGCCAGCAGCCAAGATCAGGTTGGCAGGTGGACGCAGTATTTT